The 16 T cell receptor beta chains reported below all come from one sample, sequenced in a study of blood T cell repertoires in COVID-19. This table comes from immunoSEQ multiplex PCR, and its TCRdb copy is limited to in-frame clones, with some not included. Of 120,000 or so clones in the sample, 87% were seen once. The sample was peripheral blood. Receptors originate from a woman between 45 and 65 years old with acute or convalescent COVID-19.

This chain uses TRBV5-1 with TRBJ2-3; 15 positions agree with TRBD2. The CDR3 covers 15 residues. Germline V lookup: CDR1 SGHRS, CDR2 YFSETQ. The trim removed 4 bases at V and 6 bases at J, leaving 3 bases unmatched. CDR3 nucleotides: TGCGCCAGCAGCAGGACTAGCGGGAGGGCGGATACGCAGTATTTT. This codes for CASSRTSGRADTQYF.

The chain employs TRBV10-3 and TRBJ2-2; TRBD1 matches at 7 bases. The germline V gene encodes CDR1 ENHRY and CDR2 SYGVKD. With V trimmed by 7 bases and J by 1 base, 6 bases remained unmatched. CDR3 length: 15 amino acids. Here the CDR3 reads CAINSQGMNTGELFF. The DNA of the CDR3 is TGTGCCATCAACTCACAGGGGATGAACACCGGGGAGCTGTTTTTT.

The chain links TRBV4-1 to TRBJ2-7, with unresolved D. This CDR3 has 14 amino acids. Germline CDR1 and CDR2: MGHRA and YSYEKL. Trimming took off 2 bases at V and 2 bases at J, with 10 bases between the two ends. The CDR3 DNA follows: TGCGCCAGCAGCCAATCACAGACCCCCTACGAGCAGTACTTC. It codes for CASSQSQTPYEQYF.

The chain couples TRBV29-1 to TRBJ2-7; a weak D match, TRBD1 (6 bases). V lost 4 bases and J lost 3, with 13 bases in between. This CDR3 is built from 13 residues. CDR1 and CDR2 from the germline V gene are SQVTM and ANQGSEA. CDR3 nucleotide sequence: TGCAGCGTTGTAGAACAGGGTGGCTACGAGCAGTACTTC. It translates to CSVVEQGGYEQYF.

CDR3: CASSAGLAESQETQYF. The CDR3 nucleotides read TGTGCCAGTAGTGCCGGACTAGCGGAATCACAAGAGACCCAGTACTTC. The chain carries TRBV19 and TRBJ2-5; 10 positions match TRBD2. The CDR3 runs 16 residues. Germline lookup yields CDR1 LNHDA and CDR2 SQIVND (reference sequence). V lost 5 bases and J lost 2; bases outside the gene matches: 8.

The gene calls are TRBV11-3 and TRBJ1-2, with TRBD1 matching 7 bases. In germline, CDR1 is SGHNT, CDR2 YENEEA. This CDR3 comprises 14 residues. V lost 3 bases, J lost 2 bases, and 3 bases stayed unmatched. CDR3 sequence (DNA): TGTGCCAGCAGCTTTCGAGGGGGCAACTATGGCTACACCTTC. It is translated as CASSFRGGNYGYTF.

The rearrangement links TRBV5-6 to TRBJ2-6; D perhaps matches TRBD1 (6 bases). The V gene lost 4 bases and the J gene lost 8 bases, with 16 bases spanning the gap. This CDR3 is 15 amino acids long. CDR1 and CDR2 from the germline V gene are SGHDT and YYEEEE. The CDR3 loop reads CASSVGARVSNVLTF. The CDR3 DNA follows: TGTGCCAGCAGCGTGGGGGCTCGAGTGTCCAACGTCCTGACTTTC.

This clone was observed a handful of times. The rearrangement links TRBV30 to TRBJ1-5; the D gene is possibly TRBD1 (6 bases). V lost 0 bases, J lost 4 bases, and 13 bases lay in between. This CDR3 is 15 amino acids long. CDR1 is GTSNPN and CDR2 is SVGIG in the germline V gene (reference sequence). The CDR3 sequence is CAWSVGRGGNQPQHF. In DNA, the CDR3 is TGTGCCTGGAGTGTTGGGAGGGGGGGTAATCAGCCCCAGCATTTT.

The rearrangement uses TRBV27 and TRBJ2-3; D perhaps matches TRBD2 (6 bases). The CDR3 spans 14 residues. The germline gives CDR1 MNHEY, CDR2 SMNVEV (reference sequence). The V and J ends lost 0 bases and 6 bases respectively, with 10 bases between them. CDR3 DNA sequence: TGTGCCAGCAGTTTATCCTGGGGGACTGATACGCAGTATTTT. Translated, it gives CASSLSWGTDTQYF.

The chain carries TRBV27 and TRBJ2-1; D is perhaps TRBD2 (6 bases). With 3 bases removed from V and 7 bases from J, the gap between germline ends came to 10 bases. CDR1 is MNHEY, CDR2 SMNVEV, per germline (reference sequence). CDR3 size: 13 residues. The CDR3 sequence is CASSLEGWNEQFF. CDR3 nucleotides: TGTGCCAGCAGTTTGGAGGGTTGGAATGAGCAGTTCTTC.

The chain has TRBV7-9 and TRBJ2-2; TRBD1 matches 7 bases. CDR1 and CDR2 from the germline V gene are SEHNR and FQNEAQ (reference sequence). This CDR3 comprises 16 residues. V lost 0 bases to trimming and J lost 2 bases; unmatched junction nucleotides: 3. The DNA for the CDR3 is TGTGCCAGCAGCTTAGCTAGGGGGCCTAACACCGGGGAGCTGTTTTTT. It translates to CASSLARGPNTGELFF.

The rearrangement joins TRBV4-1 to TRBJ2-1, with D possibly being TRBD2 (5 bases). From germline, CDR1 is MGHRA and CDR2 YSYEKL. Trimming stripped 0 bases from V and 7 bases from J, with 22 bases between. The CDR3 sequence is 18 residues long. DNA of the CDR3: TGCGCCAGCAGCCAAGATCGAGAAAGGCTAGCCTCGGGGAATGAGCAGTTCTTC. Encoded protein: CASSQDRERLASGNEQFF.

CDR3 residues: CASRIGQGKTQYF. The DNA for the CDR3 is TGTGCCAGCAGAATAGGACAGGGAAAGACCCAGTACTTC. J is TRBJ2-5 and V is TRBV27; 8 nucleotides align to TRBD1. The CDR3 is 13 amino acids. Germline loops: CDR1 MNHEY, CDR2 SMNVEV (reference sequence). After removal of 6 bases from V and 6 bases from J, the junction contained 6 bases not matched to a gene.

The chain uses TRBV3-1 (or the pseudogene TRBV3-2) and TRBJ2-7, with 12 nucleotides matching TRBD2. The J segment lost 4 bases and the V segment lost 0 bases, leaving 13 bases of the junction unmatched. CDR1 is LGHDT and CDR2 is YNNKEL in the germline V gene (reference sequence). This CDR3 is built from 19 residues. This CDR3 reads CASSQELAFSTSGGYEQYF. For the CDR3, the DNA is TGTGCCAGCAGCCAAGAACTTGCTTTTTCGACTAGCGGGGGTTACGAGCAGTACTTC.

The chain has TRBV11-2 and TRBJ2-3; 10 bases are a match to TRBD2. The trim removed 5 bases at V and 4 bases at J, leaving 12 bases unmatched. Germline assignment: CDR1 SGHAT and CDR2 FQNNGV. The CDR3 loop spans 17 amino acids. CDR3 in amino acids: CASSLIPGTSVSDTQYF. In DNA, the CDR3 is TGTGCCAGCAGCCTTATCCCCGGGACTAGCGTATCAGATACGCAGTATTTT.

The chain joins TRBV3-1 (or the pseudogene TRBV3-2) to TRBJ2-7; TRBD2 matches 8 bases. This CDR3 region has 18 residues. Germline CDR1 is LGHDT and CDR2 is YNNKEL (reference sequence). V dropped 3 bases and J dropped 4; count of bases not matched to a gene: 17. In DNA form, the CDR3 reads TGTGCCAGCAGCCAGCACCACAAGATAGACAGCGGGAGTTACGAGCAGTACTTC. The encoded protein is CASSQHHKIDSGSYEQYF.